This T cell receptor (beta chain) was obtained from a study of T cell responses to AZD1222 COVID-19 vaccine. Findings of the study overall: Females made up more of the donors, who were largely white British, and clonal diversity may have come out too low. Sampling that yielded the repertoires occurred only after the peak T cell response. Increased Spike-specific TCR breadth and depth were observed after two AZD1222 doses.

As regards this clone: Its target is not known.

Generated by immunoSEQ multiplex PCR, the TCRdb table keeps only in-frame clones and is missing some. Of about 140,000 clones detected, 85% to 95% appear once; the ten largest clones hold roughly 2.3%. This CDR3 has 13 residues. Per germline, CDR1 SGHAT and CDR2 FQNNGV. Trimming removed 4 bases from V and 4 bases from J, with 10 bases in between. This sequence originates from an adult in good health. Sequenced material: peripheral blood, taken on day 0 of AZD1222 vaccination. The V gene is TRBV11-2, the J gene TRBJ1-1; D is unresolved. CDR3 nucleotides: TGTGCCAGCAGCTATCCTCCTAGCACTGAAGCTTTCTTT. It translates to CASSYPPSTEAFF.